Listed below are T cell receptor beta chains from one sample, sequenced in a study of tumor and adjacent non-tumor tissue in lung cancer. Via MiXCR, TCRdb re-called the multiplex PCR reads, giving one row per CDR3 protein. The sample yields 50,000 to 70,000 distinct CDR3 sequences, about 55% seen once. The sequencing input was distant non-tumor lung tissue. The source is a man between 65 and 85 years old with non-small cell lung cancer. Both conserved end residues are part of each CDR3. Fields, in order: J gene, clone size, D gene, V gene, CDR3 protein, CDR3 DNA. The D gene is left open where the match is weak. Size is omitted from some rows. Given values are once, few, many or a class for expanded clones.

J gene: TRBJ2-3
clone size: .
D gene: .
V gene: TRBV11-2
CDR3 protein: CASSWGALSSDTRYF
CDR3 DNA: TGTGCCAGCAGCTGGGGTGCCCTCAGCTCAGATACGCGGTATTTT

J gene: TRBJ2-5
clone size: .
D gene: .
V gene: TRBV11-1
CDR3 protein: CGSTRGDPQETQHF
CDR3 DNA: TGTGGCAGCACTCGGGGTGATCCACAAGAGACCCAGCACTTC

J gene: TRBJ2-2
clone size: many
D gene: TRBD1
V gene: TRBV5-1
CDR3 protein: CASSLRQGGNTGELFF
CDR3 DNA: TGCGCCAGCAGCCTCCGACAGGGTGGCAACACCGGGGAGCTGTTTTTT

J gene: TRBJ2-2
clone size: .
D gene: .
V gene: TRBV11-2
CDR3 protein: CACSLQETLFAWELFF
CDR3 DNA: TGTGCCTGCAGCCTACAGGAGACGTTGTTCGCCTGGGAGCTGTTTTTT

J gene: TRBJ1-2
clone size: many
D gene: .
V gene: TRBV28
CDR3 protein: CASSNTNYGYTF
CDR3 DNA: TGTGCCAGCAGCAATACTAACTATGGCTACACCTTC

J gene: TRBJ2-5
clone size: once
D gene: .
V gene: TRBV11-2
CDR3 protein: CASSSQDRETQYF
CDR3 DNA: TGTGCCAGTAGCTCTCAGGACAGAGAGACCCAGTACTTC

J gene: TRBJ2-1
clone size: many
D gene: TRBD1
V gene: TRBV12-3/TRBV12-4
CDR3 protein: CASSPEDRVGNEQFF
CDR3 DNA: TGTGCCAGCAGTCCCGAGGACAGGGTTGGCAATGAGCAGTTCTTC

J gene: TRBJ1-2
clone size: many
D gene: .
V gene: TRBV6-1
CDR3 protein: CASSLYPRTVRAEGYTF
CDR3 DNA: TGTGCCAGCAGCCTCTACCCTCGGACGGTCCGAGCGGAGGGCTACACCTTC

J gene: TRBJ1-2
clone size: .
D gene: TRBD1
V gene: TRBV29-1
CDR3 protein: CSVVWDRDGYTF
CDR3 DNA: TGTAGCGTTGTATGGGACAGGGACGGCTACACCTTC

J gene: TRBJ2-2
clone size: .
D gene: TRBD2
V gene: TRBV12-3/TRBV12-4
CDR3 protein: CASSPGLAGGCTGELFF
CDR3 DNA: TGTGCCAGCAGTCCGGGACTAGCGGGAGGGTGCACCGGGGAGCTGTTTTTT

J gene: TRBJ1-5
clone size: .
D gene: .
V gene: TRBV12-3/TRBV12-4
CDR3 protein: CASTLKGNQPQHF
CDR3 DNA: TGTGCCAGCACCCTAAAGGGCAATCAGCCCCAGCACTTT

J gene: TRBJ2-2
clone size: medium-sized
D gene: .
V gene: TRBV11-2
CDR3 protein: CASSLSFGYTGELFF
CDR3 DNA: TGTGCCAGCAGCTTAAGTTTCGGGTACACCGGGGAGCTGTTTTTT

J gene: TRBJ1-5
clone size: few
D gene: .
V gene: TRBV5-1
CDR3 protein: CASSFGGLNQPQHF
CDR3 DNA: TGCGCCAGCAGCTTTGGAGGGCTAAATCAGCCCCAGCATTTT

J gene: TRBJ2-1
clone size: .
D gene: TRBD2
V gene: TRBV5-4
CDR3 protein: CGSMKRGGNNEQFF
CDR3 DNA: TGTGGCAGCATGAAGCGGGGGGGAAACAATGAGCAGTTCTTT

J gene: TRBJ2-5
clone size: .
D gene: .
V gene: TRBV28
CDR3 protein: CASGPPRVPKGTQYF
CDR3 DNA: TGTGCCAGCGGTCCCCCTAGAGTCCCCAAAGGGACCCAGTACTTC

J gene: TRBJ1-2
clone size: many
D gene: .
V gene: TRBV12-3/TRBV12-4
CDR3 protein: CASSVQVGYTF
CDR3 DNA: TGTGCCAGCAGCGTGCAGGTCGGCTACACCTTC

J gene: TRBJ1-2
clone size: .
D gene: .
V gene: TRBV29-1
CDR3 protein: CSVERPLPPYAYTF
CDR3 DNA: TGCAGCGTTGAAAGGCCCCTCCCCCCCTATGCTTACACCTTC

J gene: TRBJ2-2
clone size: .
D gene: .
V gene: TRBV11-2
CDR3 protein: CASGPQGTGELFF
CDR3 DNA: TGTGCCAGCGGTCCACAAGGGACCGGGGAGCTGTTCTTT

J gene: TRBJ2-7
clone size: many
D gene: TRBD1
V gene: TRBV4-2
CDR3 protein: CASSRMTGGNEQYF
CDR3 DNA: TGTGCCAGCAGCCGCATGACAGGGGGAAACGAGCAGTACTTC

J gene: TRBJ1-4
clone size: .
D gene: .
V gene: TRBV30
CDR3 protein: CAWSGGDEKLFF
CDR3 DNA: TGTGCCTGGAGTGGGGGCGATGAAAAACTGTTTTTT

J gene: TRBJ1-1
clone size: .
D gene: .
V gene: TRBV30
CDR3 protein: CAWRRSVNTEAFF
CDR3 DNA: TGTGCCTGGCGTCGTTCGGTGAACACTGAAGCCTTCTTT

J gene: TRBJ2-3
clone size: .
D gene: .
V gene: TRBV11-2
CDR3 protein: CASNPTGIRTDMQYF
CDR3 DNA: TGTGCCAGCAACCCCACGGGAATCCGTACAGATATGCAGTATTTT

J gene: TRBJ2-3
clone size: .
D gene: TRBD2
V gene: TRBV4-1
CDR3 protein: CASSRAGGATYTQYF
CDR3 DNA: TGCGCCAGCAGCCGAGCGGGGGGCGCCACATATACGCAGTATTTT

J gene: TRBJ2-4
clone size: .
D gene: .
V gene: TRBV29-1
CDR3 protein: CSVEVAGTQYIQYF
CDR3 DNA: TGCAGCGTTGAAGTAGCTGGAACACAATACATTCAGTACTTC

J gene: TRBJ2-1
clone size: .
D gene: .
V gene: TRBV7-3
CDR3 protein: CASSLSGSSYNEQFF
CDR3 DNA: TGTGCCAGCAGCTTAAGTGGGAGCTCCTACAATGAGCAGTTCTTC

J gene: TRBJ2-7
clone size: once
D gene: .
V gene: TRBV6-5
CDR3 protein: CASSYSSDNGGKEYF
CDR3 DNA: TGTGCCAGCAGTTACTCCTCGGACAACGGAGGTAAGGAGTACTTC

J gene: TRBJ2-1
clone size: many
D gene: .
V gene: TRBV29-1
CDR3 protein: CSVANLGANEQFF
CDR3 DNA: TGCAGCGTTGCCAACCTAGGGGCCAATGAGCAGTTCTTC

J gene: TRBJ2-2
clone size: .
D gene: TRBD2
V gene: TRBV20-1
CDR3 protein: CSATWTSGRTGELFF
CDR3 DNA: TGCAGTGCTACTTGGACTAGCGGGAGAACCGGGGAGCTGTTCTTT

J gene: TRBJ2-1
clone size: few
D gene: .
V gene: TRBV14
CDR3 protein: CASSPHFNANEQFF
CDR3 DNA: TGTGCCAGCAGCCCTCATTTTAACGCCAATGAGCAGTTCTTC

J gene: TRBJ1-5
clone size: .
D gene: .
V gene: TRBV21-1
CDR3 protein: CARSKGGNRKPQHF
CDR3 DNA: TGTGCCAGGAGCAAAGGTGGCAACCGGAAGCCCCAGCATTTT

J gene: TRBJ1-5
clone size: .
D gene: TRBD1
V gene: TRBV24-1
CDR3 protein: CATSDSGPGGFNQPQHF
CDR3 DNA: TGTGCCACCAGTGATTCGGGACCAGGGGGCTTCAATCAGCCCCAGCATTTT

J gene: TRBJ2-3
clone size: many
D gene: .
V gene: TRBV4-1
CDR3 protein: CASSLRGGSGRGRFPDTQYF
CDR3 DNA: TGCGCCAGCAGCCTCCGAGGGGGGAGCGGGCGAGGACGCTTTCCAGATACGCAGTATTTT

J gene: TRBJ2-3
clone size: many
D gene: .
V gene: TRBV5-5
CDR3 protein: CASSLTVLSTDTQYF
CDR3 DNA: TGTGCCAGCAGCTTAACAGTCCTTAGCACAGATACGCAGTATTTT

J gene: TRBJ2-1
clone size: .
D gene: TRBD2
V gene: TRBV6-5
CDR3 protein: CATRRLSGGGSDNEQFF
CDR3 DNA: TGTGCCACCAGACGACTATCGGGAGGAGGATCGGACAATGAGCAGTTCTTC

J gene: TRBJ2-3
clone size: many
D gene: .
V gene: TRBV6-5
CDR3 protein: CASSYSGGSTDTQYF
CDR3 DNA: TGTGCCAGCAGTTACTCGGGCGGGAGCACAGATACGCAGTATTTT

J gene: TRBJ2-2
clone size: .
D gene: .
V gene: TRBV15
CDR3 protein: CATSPRGGGNTGERFF
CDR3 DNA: TGTGCCACCAGCCCCCGCGGAGGGGGCAACACCGGGGAGCGGTTTTTT

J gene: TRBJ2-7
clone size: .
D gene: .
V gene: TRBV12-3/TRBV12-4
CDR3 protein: CAIRDHGHEQYF
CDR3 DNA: TGTGCCATTAGGGATCACGGGCACGAGCAGTACTTC

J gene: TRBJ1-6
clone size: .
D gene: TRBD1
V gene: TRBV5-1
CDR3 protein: CASSLGTGGYNSPLHF
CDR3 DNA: TGCGCCAGCAGCTTGGGTACAGGGGGTTATAATTCACCCCTCCACTTT

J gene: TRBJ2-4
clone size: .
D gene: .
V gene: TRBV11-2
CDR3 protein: CASSPEVAAKDIQYF
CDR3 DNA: TGTGCCAGCAGCCCCGAAGTGGCGGCCAAAGACATCCAGTACTTC

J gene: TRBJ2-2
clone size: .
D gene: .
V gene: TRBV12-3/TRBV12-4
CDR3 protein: CASSGVNTRELFF
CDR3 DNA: TGTGCCAGCAGTGGGGTAAACACCAGGGAGCTGTTTTTT

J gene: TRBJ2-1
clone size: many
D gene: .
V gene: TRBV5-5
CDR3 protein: CASSLGLGPDEQFF
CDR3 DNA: TGTGCCAGCAGCTTGGGGTTAGGTCCCGATGAGCAGTTCTTC

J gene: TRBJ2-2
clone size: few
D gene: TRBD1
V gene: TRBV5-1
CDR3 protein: CASRLGQGRTGELFF
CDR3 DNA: TGCGCCAGCAGGTTGGGACAGGGGAGGACCGGGGAGTTGTTTTTT

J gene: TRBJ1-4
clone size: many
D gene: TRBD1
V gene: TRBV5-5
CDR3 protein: CASSTQGAVNEKLFF
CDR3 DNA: TGTGCCAGCAGCACCCAGGGGGCGGTTAATGAAAAACTGTTTTTT

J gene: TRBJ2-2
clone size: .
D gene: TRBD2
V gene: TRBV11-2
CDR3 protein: CTSNSAGTGELFF
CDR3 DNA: TGTACCAGCAACTCAGCGGGGACCGGGGAGCTGTTTTTT

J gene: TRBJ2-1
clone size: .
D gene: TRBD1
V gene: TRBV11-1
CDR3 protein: CARSPRTGVDEHLF
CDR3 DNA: TGTGCCAGAAGCCCCCGGACAGGGGTGGATGAGCACTTGTTC

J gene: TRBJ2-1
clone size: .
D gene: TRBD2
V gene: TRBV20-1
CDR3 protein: CSAKAGGSYNGQFF
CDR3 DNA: TGCAGTGCTAAAGCGGGGGGTTCCTACAATGGGCAGTTCTTC

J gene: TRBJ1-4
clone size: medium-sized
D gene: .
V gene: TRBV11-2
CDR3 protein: CASSNQYREKLFF
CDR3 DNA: TGTGCCAGCAGCAATCAATACAGGGAAAAACTGTTTTTT

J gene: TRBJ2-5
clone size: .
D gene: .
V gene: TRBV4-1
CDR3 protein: CARSPGSKETQYF
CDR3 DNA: TGCGCTAGAAGCCCCGGGTCAAAAGAGACCCAGTACTTC

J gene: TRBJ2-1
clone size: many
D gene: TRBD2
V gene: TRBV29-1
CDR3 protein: CSVGSAGGSYNEQFF
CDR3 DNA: TGCAGCGTTGGGTCGGCGGGAGGCTCCTACAATGAGCAGTTCTTC

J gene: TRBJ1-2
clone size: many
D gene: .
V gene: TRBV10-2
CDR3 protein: CASSDQAGYGYTF
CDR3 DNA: TGCGCCAGCAGTGATCAGGCGGGCTATGGCTACACCTTC

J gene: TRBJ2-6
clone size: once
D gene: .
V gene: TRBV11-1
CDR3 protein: CASSPFAHGANVLTF
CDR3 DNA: TGTGCCAGCAGCCCCTTCGCCCATGGGGCCAACGTCCTGACTTTC

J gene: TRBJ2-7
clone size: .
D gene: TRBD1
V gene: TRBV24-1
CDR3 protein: CATSGPGQRTSYEQYF
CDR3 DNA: TGTGCCACCAGTGGACCGGGACAGAGAACCTCCTACGAGCAGTATTTC

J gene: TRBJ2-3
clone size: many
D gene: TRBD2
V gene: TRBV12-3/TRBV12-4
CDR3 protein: CASSPGLAGVADTQYF
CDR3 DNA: TGTGCCAGCAGTCCGGGACTAGCGGGAGTGGCAGATACGCAGTATTTT

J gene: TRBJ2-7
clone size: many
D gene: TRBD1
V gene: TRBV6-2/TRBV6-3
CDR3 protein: CASRSPGQGAYEQYF
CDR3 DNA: TGTGCCAGCAGATCCCCGGGACAGGGTGCGTACGAGCAGTACTTC

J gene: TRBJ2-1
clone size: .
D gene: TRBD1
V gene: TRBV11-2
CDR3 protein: CASSLRGQGRSYNKQFF
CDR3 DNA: TGTGCTAGCAGCTTACGCGGACAGGGCCGCTCCTACAATAAGCAGTTCTTC

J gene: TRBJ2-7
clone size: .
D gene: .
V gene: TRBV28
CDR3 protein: CASRGLLYEQYF
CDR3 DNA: TGTGCCAGCAGGGGCCTCTTGTACGAGCAGTACTTC

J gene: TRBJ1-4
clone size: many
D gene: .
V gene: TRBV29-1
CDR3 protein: CSVPGPANEKLFF
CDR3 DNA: TGCAGCGTCCCCGGGCCAGCGAATGAAAAACTGTTTTTT

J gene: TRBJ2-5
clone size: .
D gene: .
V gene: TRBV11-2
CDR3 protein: CTSSPSGRETQYF
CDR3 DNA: TGTACCAGCAGCCCCTCCGGGAGAGAGACCCAGTACTTC

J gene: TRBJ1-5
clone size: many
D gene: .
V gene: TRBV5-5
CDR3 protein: CASSLALGINQPQHF
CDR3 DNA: TGTGCCAGCAGCTTGGCCTTGGGTATCAATCAGCCCCAGCATTTT

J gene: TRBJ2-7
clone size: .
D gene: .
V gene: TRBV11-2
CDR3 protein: CASSSLRGILTYEQYF
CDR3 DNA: TGTGCCAGCAGCTCACTTCGAGGGATCCTGACCTACGAGCAGTACTTC